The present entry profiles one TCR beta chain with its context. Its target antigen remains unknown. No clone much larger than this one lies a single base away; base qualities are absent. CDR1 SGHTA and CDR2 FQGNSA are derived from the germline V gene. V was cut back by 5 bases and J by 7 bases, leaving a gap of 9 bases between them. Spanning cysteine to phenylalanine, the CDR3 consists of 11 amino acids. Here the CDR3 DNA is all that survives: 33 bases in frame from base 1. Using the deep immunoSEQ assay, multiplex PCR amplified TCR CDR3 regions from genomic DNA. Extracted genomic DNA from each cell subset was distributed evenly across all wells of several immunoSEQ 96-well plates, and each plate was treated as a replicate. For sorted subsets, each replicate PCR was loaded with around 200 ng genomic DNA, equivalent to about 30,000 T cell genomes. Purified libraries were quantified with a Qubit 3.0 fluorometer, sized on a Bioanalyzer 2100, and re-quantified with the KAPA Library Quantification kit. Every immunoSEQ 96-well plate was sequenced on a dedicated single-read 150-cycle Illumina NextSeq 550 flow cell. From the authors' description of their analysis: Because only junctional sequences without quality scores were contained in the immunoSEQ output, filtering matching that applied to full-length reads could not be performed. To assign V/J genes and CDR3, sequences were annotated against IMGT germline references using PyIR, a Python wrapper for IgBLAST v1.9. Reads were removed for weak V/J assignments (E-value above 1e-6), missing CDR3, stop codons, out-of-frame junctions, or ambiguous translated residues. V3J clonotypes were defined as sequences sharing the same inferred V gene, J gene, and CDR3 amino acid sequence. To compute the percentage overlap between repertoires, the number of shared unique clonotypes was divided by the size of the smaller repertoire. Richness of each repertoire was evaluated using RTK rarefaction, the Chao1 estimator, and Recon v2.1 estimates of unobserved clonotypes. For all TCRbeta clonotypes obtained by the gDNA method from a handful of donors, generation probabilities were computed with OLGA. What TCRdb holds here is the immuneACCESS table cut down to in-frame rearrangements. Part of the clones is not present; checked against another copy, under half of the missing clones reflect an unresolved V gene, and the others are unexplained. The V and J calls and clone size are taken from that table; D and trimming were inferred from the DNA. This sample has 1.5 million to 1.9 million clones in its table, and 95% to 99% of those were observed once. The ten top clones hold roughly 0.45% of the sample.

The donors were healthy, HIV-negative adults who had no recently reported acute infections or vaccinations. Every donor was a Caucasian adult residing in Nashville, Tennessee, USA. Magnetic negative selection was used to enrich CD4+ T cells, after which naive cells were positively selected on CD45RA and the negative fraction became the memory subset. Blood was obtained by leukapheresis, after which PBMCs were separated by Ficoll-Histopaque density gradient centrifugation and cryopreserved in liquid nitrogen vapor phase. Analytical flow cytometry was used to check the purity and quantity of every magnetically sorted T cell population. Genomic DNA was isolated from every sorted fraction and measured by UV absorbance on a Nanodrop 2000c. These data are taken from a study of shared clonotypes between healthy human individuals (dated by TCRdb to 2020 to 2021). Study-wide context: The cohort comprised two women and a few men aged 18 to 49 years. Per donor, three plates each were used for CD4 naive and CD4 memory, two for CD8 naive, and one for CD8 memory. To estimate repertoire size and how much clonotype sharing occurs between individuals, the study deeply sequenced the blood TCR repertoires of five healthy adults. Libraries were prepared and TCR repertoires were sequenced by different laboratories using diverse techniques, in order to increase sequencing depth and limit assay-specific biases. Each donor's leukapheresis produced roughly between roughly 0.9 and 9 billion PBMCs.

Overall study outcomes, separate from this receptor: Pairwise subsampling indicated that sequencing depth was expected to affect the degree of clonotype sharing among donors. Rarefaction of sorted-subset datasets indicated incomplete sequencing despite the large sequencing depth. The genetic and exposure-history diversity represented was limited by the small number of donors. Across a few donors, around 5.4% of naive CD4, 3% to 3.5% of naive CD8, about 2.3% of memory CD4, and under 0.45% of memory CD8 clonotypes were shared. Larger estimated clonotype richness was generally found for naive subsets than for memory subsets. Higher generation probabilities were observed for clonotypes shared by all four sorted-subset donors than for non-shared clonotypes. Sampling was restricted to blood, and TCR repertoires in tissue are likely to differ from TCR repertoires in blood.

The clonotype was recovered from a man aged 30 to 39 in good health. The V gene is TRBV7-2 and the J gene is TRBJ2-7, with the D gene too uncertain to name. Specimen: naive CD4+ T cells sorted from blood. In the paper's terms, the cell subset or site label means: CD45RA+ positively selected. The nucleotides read TGTGCCAGCAGCCAAGGACGAGAGCAGTACTTC. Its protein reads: CASSQGREQYF.